This T cell receptor (beta chain) was identified during a study of cytomegalovirus exposure and HLA in healthy donors. On the study more broadly: The Caucasian-associated ancestry cluster held around 81% of around 380 genotyped donors. Notes on the study in general: Among CMV-associated TCR beta chains, most appeared HLA-restricted in a later analysis.

The V end lost 1 base, the J end lost 0 bases, and 24 bases lay between the germline ends. This CDR3 is 20 amino acids long. The germline gives CDR1 SGHTA, CDR2 FQGTGA. In regard to this clone: Its cognate antigen is unknown.

The PCR was carried out with 60 Vbeta primers and 13 Jbeta primers. As originally analysed: The count from a later analysis was some 80 million unique TCR beta chains, roughly 11 million of them shared. The assay was immunoSEQ multiplex PCR, and TCRdb's table has in-frame clones only and misses some. V, J and clone size are taken as reported in that table, and D and trimming were inferred from the DNA itself. The sample yields around 180,000 clones, about four fifths seen once. Sequenced material: PBMCs. The rearrangement uses TRBV7-3 and TRBJ1-1; tentative D call: TRBD1 (5 bases). The sequence came from a woman aged 45-65 years in good health and CMV-seronegative. CDR3 DNA: TGTGCCAGCAGCTTAAAAGGAGCGGGGCGGCAGGCACTTATGAACACTGAAGCTTTCTTT. Residues: CASSLKGAGRQALMNTEAFF.